This is a list of T cell receptor beta chains from one sample in a study of blood T cell repertoires in COVID-19. Sequencing used immunoSEQ multiplex PCR; TCRdb keeps in-frame clones, though not all of them. This table has hundreds of thousands of clones, about 87% appearing once. Sample: peripheral blood. Receptor source: a man aged 18-30 years with COVID-19, enrolled during active disease. Both conserved end residues are part of each CDR3. D genes are given only for firm matches. The listing skips clone size in some rows; elsewhere it reads once, few, many or a size class.

cdr3_aa cdr3_nt j_call d_call v_call clone_size
CASSPLGQVPNYGYTF TGTGCCAGCAGTCCCCTCGGACAGGTTCCTAACTATGGCTACACCTTC TRBJ1-2 TRBD1 TRBV27 .
CASETGGRTEAFF TGTGCCAGTGAAACAGGGGGTCGAACTGAAGCTTTCTTT TRBJ1-1 TRBD1 TRBV6-5 .
CASSLSVSYEQYF TGTGCCAGCAGTTTATCGGTTTCCTACGAGCAGTACTTC TRBJ2-7 . TRBV12-3/TRBV12-4 once
CASSVVAGGYEQYF TGTGCCAGCAGTGTGGTAGCGGGAGGCTACGAGCAGTACTTC TRBJ2-7 TRBD2 TRBV2 .
CATSRDQGSWNEQFF TGTGCCACCAGCAGAGATCAGGGTTCTTGGAATGAGCAGTTCTTC TRBJ2-1 . TRBV15 .
CATSEDNHSNQPQHF TGCGCCACCAGCGAGGACAACCATAGCAATCAGCCCCAGCATTTT TRBJ1-5 . TRBV10-2 .
CASSNDKVTGELFF TGTGCCAGCAGCAACGACAAGGTGACCGGGGAGCTGTTTTTT TRBJ2-2 . TRBV11-3 once
CASSPGQGGGEKLFF TGTGCCAGCAGTCCGGGACAGGGTGGAGGTGAAAAACTGTTTTTT TRBJ1-4 TRBD1 TRBV6-5 .
CASSYSRGSGNTGELFF TGTGCCAGCAGTTACTCCCGGGGTAGCGGGAACACCGGGGAGCTGTTTTTT TRBJ2-2 . TRBV6-2/TRBV6-3 .
CASSRDTGETQYF TGTGCCAGCAGCAGAGACACAGGGGAGACCCAGTACTTC TRBJ2-5 . TRBV9 .